This TCR beta chain originates from a study of Graves' ophthalmopathy and Graves' hyperthyroidism. Trimming cost V 0 bases and J 5 bases, with 13 bases left between them. CDR1 is LNHNV, CDR2 YYDKDF, per germline (reference sequence). This CDR3 is 16 amino acids long. Beta-chain TCR CDR3 regions were amplified from RNA transcripts. HTBI primers were used in a first-round RT-PCR, which preceded a second-round multiplex PCR. Each CDR3 protein gets one entry after TCRdb re-called the multiplex PCR reads with MiXCR. The sample shows 500,000 to 800,000 distinct CDR3 sequences, approximately 39% of them seen only once.

The sample was peripheral blood. The gene calls are TRBV15 and TRBJ1-4, with D possibly being TRBD1 (6 bases). This TCR was sampled from an adult man with Graves' ophthalmopathy. This CDR3 is CATSRDLQGGNEKLFF. The CDR3 bases are TGTGCCACCAGCAGAGATCTACAGGGTGGCAATGAAAAACTGTTTTTT.